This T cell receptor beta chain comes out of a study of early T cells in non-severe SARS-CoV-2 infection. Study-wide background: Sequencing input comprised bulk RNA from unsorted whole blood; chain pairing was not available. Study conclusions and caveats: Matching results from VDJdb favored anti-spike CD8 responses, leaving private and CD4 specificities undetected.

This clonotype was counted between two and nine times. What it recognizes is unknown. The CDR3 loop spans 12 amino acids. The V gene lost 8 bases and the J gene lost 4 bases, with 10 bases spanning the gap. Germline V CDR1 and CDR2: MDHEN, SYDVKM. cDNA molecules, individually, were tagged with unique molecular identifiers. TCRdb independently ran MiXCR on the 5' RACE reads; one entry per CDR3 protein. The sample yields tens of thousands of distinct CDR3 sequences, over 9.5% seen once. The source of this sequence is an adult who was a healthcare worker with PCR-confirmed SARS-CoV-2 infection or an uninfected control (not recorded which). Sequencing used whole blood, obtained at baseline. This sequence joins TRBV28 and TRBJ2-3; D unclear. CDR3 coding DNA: TGTGCCAGCGGACCGTCTGCAGATACGCAGTATTTT. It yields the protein CASGPSADTQYF.